These T cell receptor beta chains were read from a single sample in a study of T cell repertoires in cytomegalovirus infection. TCRdb recomputed calls from the reads with MiXCR, one row per CDR3 protein. The table has over 45,000 distinct CDR3 sequences, 15% to 25% seen once; the top ten hold about 55%. Antigens of these TCRs are unknown. The material was CD8+ T cells from cultured PBMCs, obtained from culture after CMV antigen stimulation. These receptors all come from a human donor in good health (CMV status not recorded). Some clones in this sample may be carry-over from other donors' samples. The CDR3 runs from the conserved cysteine through the conserved F or W. A D gene is named only where the DNA matches it firmly. Clone size is given for some rows only: seen once, a few or many times, or a class if the clone is expanded.

TGTGCCAGCAGCTTAAGACAGGGTGCGGAGCCCCAGCATTTT	CASSLRQGAEPQHF	TRBV7-2	TRBJ1-5	14	many	TRBD1
TGTGCCAGCAGATTTAGGGTAGCGGGGAAGCATGAGCAGTTCTTC	CASRFRVAGKHEQFF	TRBV27	TRBJ2-1	15	-	TRBD2
TGTGCCAGCAGCTCCGCGACGGCTAACTATGGCTACACCTTC	CASSSATANYGYTF	TRBV11-2	TRBJ1-2	14	-	-
TGCGCCAGCAGCCCAAACCACCTAGCGGGAAACAATGAGCAGTTCTTC	CASSPNHLAGNNEQFF	TRBV4-3	TRBJ2-1	16	few	TRBD2
TGTGCCAGCATCCTGACCGGGCCTACGAACACTGAAGCTTTCTTT	CASILTGPTNTEAFF	TRBV5-6	TRBJ1-1	15	few	-
TGTGCCAGCAGTGAAGCCGCCAGCGGGAGCACAGATACGCAGTATTTT	CASSEAASGSTDTQYF	TRBV6-1	TRBJ2-3	16	few	-
TGCGCCAGCAGTTTTCCGGCAGCGTACCAAGAGACCCAGTACTTC	CASSFPAAYQETQYF	TRBV23-1	TRBJ2-5	15	many	-
TGTGCCAGCAGCCCCACAGGGGGATACGGCTACACCTTC	CASSPTGGYGYTF	TRBV7-2	TRBJ1-2	13	many	TRBD1
TGTGCCAGCAGACATTCTACGGGACAGAACTCGAACGAGCAGTACTTC	CASRHSTGQNSNEQYF	TRBV6-2/TRBV6-3	TRBJ2-7	16	few	TRBD1
TGTGCCAGCAGCCAAGGACTAGCGGGGGGTTCCGGGGAGCTGTTTTTT	CASSQGLAGGSGELFF	TRBV7-6	TRBJ2-2	16	few	TRBD2
TGCGCCAGCAGCCCCGCGGCCGGACAGGGCAGCAATGAGCAGTTCTTC	CASSPAAGQGSNEQFF	TRBV4-1	TRBJ2-1	16	few	TRBD1
TGTGCCAGCCTACCTCCGGCCATTGGGTTCTATGGCTACACCTTC	CASLPPAIGFYGYTF	TRBV7-2	TRBJ1-2	15	many	-
TGTGCCAGCAGTTCGATTTCCGTACAAGAGACCCAGTACTTC	CASSSISVQETQYF	TRBV28	TRBJ2-5	14	-	-
TGCGCCAGCAGCCATGACAATGAGCAGTTCTTC	CASSHDNEQFF	TRBV4-3	TRBJ2-1	11	-	-
TGTGCCTGGAGCCTGGCGGGATTGGGGCACAATGAGCAGTTCTTC	CAWSLAGLGHNEQFF	TRBV30	TRBJ2-1	15	few	-
TGTGCCAGCAGGGGGATGGGACGGCTCAACTATGGCTACACCTTC	CASRGMGRLNYGYTF	TRBV27	TRBJ1-2	15	-	-
TGCAGCGTTACAGGGGGGGCAACTAATGAAAAACTGTTTTTT	CSVTGGATNEKLFF	TRBV29-1	TRBJ1-4	14	-	TRBD1
TGTGCCAGCAGCTTGGGGGGGTATCAGGGCGATGAGCAGTTCTTC	CASSLGGYQGDEQFF	TRBV7-2	TRBJ2-1	15	many	TRBD2
TGTGCCGTCCAGGGAATCGCCTATGGCTACACCTTC	CAVQGIAYGYTF	TRBV12-3/TRBV12-4	TRBJ1-2	12	-	-
TGTGCCAGCAGCGCCTCAGGAAATTCACCCCTCCACTTT	CASSASGNSPLHF	TRBV9	TRBJ1-6	13	-	-
TGCGCCAGCAGAGAGGGGGCGAAGAACACTGAAGCTTTCTTT	CASREGAKNTEAFF	TRBV4-1	TRBJ1-1	14	-	TRBD1
TGCGCCAGCAGCCCGGGGAACGGGGGGGCCGACAATGAGCAGTTCTTC	CASSPGNGGADNEQFF	TRBV5-1	TRBJ2-1	16	-	TRBD2
TGTGCCAGCAGTTACCGCAGCAATCAGCCCCAGCATTTT	CASSYRSNQPQHF	TRBV6-5	TRBJ1-5	13	many	-
TGTGCCAGCAGCACCAGAGCGTTGGATGAAAAACTGTTTTTT	CASSTRALDEKLFF	TRBV9	TRBJ1-4	14	few	-
TGTGCCACCTCGGACAGGGGGCGCGAGCAGTACTTC	CATSDRGREQYF	TRBV27	TRBJ2-7	12	-	TRBD1
TGTGCCAGCAGCTTGGAGACAGGGGATATCAGAGAAAAACTGTTTTTT	CASSLETGDIREKLFF	TRBV7-6	TRBJ1-4	16	few	TRBD1
TGTGCCAGCGGGACAGAGTCCTACGAGCAGTACTTC	CASGTESYEQYF	TRBV7-9	TRBJ2-7	12	-	TRBD1